Reported below is one T cell receptor beta chain. Its matching antigen is unknown. The data are from a study of Ad26.COV2.S vaccination and SARS-CoV-2 variants. At the level of the study: Recipients of Ad26.COV2.S got it intramuscularly, once or twice 56 days apart.

Data came from immunoSEQ multiplex PCR; TCRdb stores just in-frame clones and leaves some out. The sample comprises some 640,000 clones, roughly nine tenths of which are singletons, and about 1.5% rests with the top ten. Study-wide points: Analytic work on TCR breadth and depth might have understated the full extent of total T cell responses. Measurement of non-spike TCR breadth gave similar results in vaccine and placebo recipients.

Treatment meaning: around 19 received Ad26.COV2.S at low or high dose, single or two shots; roughly five received placebo; per-sample allocation not given. Repertoires come from day 63 after the first vaccine or placebo injection. Vaccination used an Ad26 vector expressing Wuhan-strain SARS-CoV-2 spike. The V and J ends lost 4 bases and 11 bases respectively, with 23 bases between them. The CDR3 has 14 residues. The germline V gene has CDR1 SQVTM and CDR2 ANQGSEA. Specimen: peripheral blood, collected in a trial of Ad26.COV2.S vaccine versus placebo. The receptor was isolated from a person aged 18 to 65 who received the Ad26.COV2.S COVID-19 vaccine or a placebo. The chain carries TRBV29-1 and TRBJ1-1; TRBD1 might be the D (6 bases). CDR3 protein: CSVGAQGWYDRAFF. In DNA, the CDR3 is TGCAGCGTTGGGGCCCAGGGGTGGTACGATCGTGCTTTCTTT.